This T cell receptor (beta chain) came from a study of response to subunit inactivated influenza vaccine. This clonotype has at least ten counts. TCRdb reanalysed the RT-PCR reads using MiXCR and keeps one entry per CDR3 protein. The sample shows roughly 150,000 distinct CDR3 sequences, 11% of them seen only once. Germline V gene data show CDR1 as LNHNV and CDR2 as YYDKDF (reference sequence). V lost 7 bases and J 1 base, leaving 10 bases between the germline ends. The CDR3 spans 14 residues. The chain carries TRBV15 and TRBJ2-2; maybe TRBD2 (5 bases). Material: non-naive T cells sorted from PBMCs, obtained about 40 days after vaccination. This clonotype originated in a middle-aged man who received an inactivated influenza vaccine. This CDR3 is CATKRGMNTGELFF. The CDR3 nucleotides are TGTGCCACCAAAAGAGGGATGAACACCGGGGAGCTGTTTTTT.